The clone carrying this T cell receptor beta chain has just a few counts. The target antigen is unknown. These data are taken from a study of T cells after yellow fever vaccination. Findings and limits, study-wide: From the bulk population, abundant clonotypes could contaminate and appear within FACS-sorted repertoires. Most clones from primary vaccination were detected again post-booster (around 96% CD4, 88% CD8). It was the secondary response that reached its peak faster, day 5 versus 15, but it was weaker.

The germline V gene encodes CDR1 DFQATT and CDR2 SNEGSKA (reference sequence). There are 14 residues in the CDR3. Trimming left V 0 bases short and J 5 bases short, with 10 bases between. Making TCR cDNA involved 5'RACE template switching, which added UMIs and a universal primer site. Using its own MiXCR run on the 5' RACE reads, TCRdb lists one record per CDR3 protein. The table records approximately 610,000 distinct CDR3 sequences, around a sixth of them present only once. The chain is built from TRBV20-1 and TRBJ2-2, with D possibly matching TRBD2 (5 bases). This specimen was PBMCs, taken around 5 days after the first yellow fever vaccination. The clonotype originates from a man younger than 30 who received the YFV17D yellow fever vaccine. The CDR3 DNA reads as TGCAGTGCTAGAGATCTCCGGGGAACCGGGGAGCTGTTTTTT. This translates into CSARDLRGTGELFF.